Presented here are 32 T cell receptor beta chains from one specimen sequenced in a study of PD-L1 blockade in urothelial cancer. The time point is: pretreatment peripheral blood. Only in-frame clones appear in the TCRdb table, and some are missing; sequencing was by immunoSEQ multiplex PCR. The sample carries about 87,000 clones, 84% recorded once. The starting material was PBMCs, obtained around atezolizumab (anti-PD-L1) treatment. These receptors all stem from a man aged 55-75 years with urothelial cancer.

The genes are TRBV19 and TRBJ2-1, with 8 bases lining up with TRBD1. Germline loops: CDR1 LNHDA, CDR2 SQIVND (reference sequence). The V segment lost 5 bases and the J segment 8 bases; nucleotides outside the gene matches: 11. This CDR3 contains 15 residues. CDR3 nucleotide sequence: TGTGCCAGTAGTGACATCCGGGACAGGAAAGATGAGCAGTTCTTC. It codes for CASSDIRDRKDEQFF.

The chain links TRBV11-2 to TRBJ2-3; D might be TRBD1 (6 bases). The CDR3 spans 17 residues. Deletions cut 1 base from V and 6 bases from J, with 20 bases between. Per the germline V gene, CDR1 is SGHAT and CDR2 is FQNNGV. Written as DNA, the CDR3 is TGTGCCAGCAGCTTAGCTTCGTTGGGGAATAGGGGGGATACGCAGTATTTT. Its protein is CASSLASLGNRGDTQYF.

V is TRBV7-9 and J is TRBJ2-5; no clear D. V lost 5 bases and J 2 bases, leaving 12 bases between the germline ends. Germline CDR1 SEHNR, CDR2 FQNEAQ (reference sequence). The CDR3 has 14 amino acids. The CDR3 is CASSVFADQETQYF. DNA of the CDR3: TGTGCCAGCAGCGTATTTGCAGATCAAGAGACCCAGTACTTC.

The chain has TRBV7-2 and TRBJ2-6, with 8 nucleotides matching TRBD1. Germline lookup yields CDR1 SGHTA and CDR2 FQGNSA. J gave up 4 bases and V 5 bases, and 7 bases lay outside the gene matches. The CDR3 runs 16 residues. CDR3 in amino acids: CASSLETGVGANVLTF. CDR3 nucleotide sequence: TGTGCCAGCAGCCTCGAGACAGGGGTCGGGGCCAACGTCCTGACTTTC.

This clone came up once. The chain combines TRBV28 with TRBJ1-5; D may be TRBD1 (5 bases). CDR1 and CDR2 (germline): MDHEN, SYDVKM. The CDR3 totals 14 residues. Trimming stripped 10 bases from V and 0 bases from J, with 13 bases between. The DNA of the CDR3 is TGTGCCACCCTGGGGGGTTATAGCAATCAGCCCCAGCATTTT. Protein product: CATLGGYSNQPQHF.

This chain connects TRBV7-2 to TRBJ2-7, with 8 bases identical to TRBD2. Per germline, CDR1 SGHTA and CDR2 FQGNSA. The CDR3 has 15 amino acids. The trim removed 4 bases at V and 0 bases at J, leaving 5 bases unmatched. CDR3 protein: CASSYGTSGSYEQYF. DNA of the CDR3: TGTGCCAGCAGCTACGGGACTAGTGGCTCCTACGAGCAGTACTTC.

In this sample, this clone turned up once. The rearrangement joins TRBV28 to TRBJ1-3, with 10 bases lining up with TRBD1. Germline V gives CDR1 MDHEN, CDR2 SYDVKM. CDR3 length: 14 residues. The ends lost 6 bases at V and 7 bases at J; junction bases unmatched: 6. The CDR3 DNA sequence: TGTGCCAGCAGCCCGGGACAGGGGAGGAACACCATATATTTT. This translates into CASSPGQGRNTIYF.

The V call is TRBV7-9, the J call TRBJ2-3; a possible D gene is TRBD1 (6 bases). Germline lookup yields CDR1 SEHNR and CDR2 FQNEAQ (reference sequence). The CDR3 consists of 15 residues. The V and J ends lost 1 base and 3 bases respectively, with 11 bases between them. CDR3 sequence reads: CASSLDAGVTDTQYF. The CDR3 DNA follows: TGTGCCAGCAGCTTAGACGCAGGGGTTACAGATACGCAGTATTTT.

The chain joins TRBV6-6 to TRBJ2-2, with TRBD2 matching over 8 bases. CDR1 MNHNY and CDR2 SVGAGI come from the germline V gene (reference sequence). The length of the CDR3 is 15 residues. After removal of 4 bases from V and 5 bases from J, the junction contained 6 bases not matched to a gene. The CDR3 protein is CASSSGGIGTGELFF. CDR3 DNA: TGTGCCAGCAGTTCGGGGGGGATCGGTACCGGGGAGCTGTTTTTT.

The chain links TRBV5-1 to TRBJ2-3, with TRBD2 as a possible D gene (6 bases). This CDR3 has 14 amino acids. Germline V gene data show CDR1 as SGHRS and CDR2 as YFSETQ. V was pared by 7 bases and J by 2 bases, with 14 bases between. CDR3 nucleotides: TGCGCCAGCCAAGGAGGGGAATACACAGATACGCAGTATTTT. Amino acid sequence: CASQGGEYTDTQYF.

This clone was observed once. The gene calls are TRBV11-2 and TRBJ1-2; D gene uncertain. This CDR3 is built from 15 residues. In germline, CDR1 is SGHAT, CDR2 FQNNGV. V dropped 3 bases and J dropped 2 bases, with 13 bases sitting between them. CDR3: CASSLLYRDNYGYTF. Written as DNA, the CDR3 is TGTGCCAGCAGCTTGCTTTACAGAGACAACTATGGCTACACCTTC.

The chain carries TRBV6-1 and TRBJ2-3; tentative D call: TRBD2 (6 bases). The CDR3 covers 16 residues. The V end lost 0 bases, the J end lost 0 bases, and 10 bases lay between the germline ends. Germline-derived CDR1 and CDR2 are MNHNS and SASEGT. In DNA, the CDR3 is TGTGCCAGCAGTGAAGCGGTTGGGACTAGCACAGATACGCAGTATTTT. Protein sequence: CASSEAVGTSTDTQYF.

The J gene is TRBJ2-2, the V gene TRBV29-1; D might be TRBD1 (5 bases). Deletions cut 0 bases from V and 12 bases from J, with 11 bases between. The CDR3 loop spans 12 amino acids. Germline V gene data show CDR1 as SQVTM and CDR2 as ANQGSEA. The CDR3 spells CSVEDDSRKLFF. DNA for the CDR3: TGCAGCGTTGAAGATGACAGCAGGAAGCTGTTTTTT.

V is TRBV30 and J is TRBJ1-2; D is perhaps TRBD1 (5 bases). The V and J ends lost 4 bases and 5 bases respectively, with 8 bases between them. CDR1 and CDR2 from the germline V gene are GTSNPN and SVGIG (reference sequence). The CDR3 runs to 11 residues. The CDR3: CAWTGGYGYTF. The CDR3 bases are TGTGCCTGGACCGGGGGGTATGGCTACACCTTC.

This clone was observed once. V is TRBV9 and J is TRBJ1-4, with D possibly matching TRBD1 (6 bases). The CDR3 sequence is 14 residues long. Trimming left V 4 bases short and J 0 bases short, with 7 bases between. Per germline, CDR1 SGDLS and CDR2 YYNGEE. The CDR3: CASSQGTTNEKLFF. The CDR3 DNA sequence: TGTGCCAGCAGCCAGGGGACAACTAATGAAAAACTGTTTTTT.

V and J are TRBV19 and TRBJ2-7; possibly TRBD2 for D (6 bases). The V gene's germline CDR1 is LNHDA and CDR2 SQIVND (reference sequence). This CDR3 has 15 amino acids. Trimming stripped 7 bases from V and 0 bases from J, with 16 bases between. The CDR3 spells CASKETGLRSYEQYF. The DNA for the CDR3 is TGTGCCAGTAAGGAAACGGGACTTCGCTCCTACGAGCAGTACTTC.

The chain joins TRBV19 to TRBJ2-7; TRBD1 aligns across 7 bases. In germline, CDR1 is LNHDA, CDR2 SQIVND (reference sequence). V shed 5 bases, J shed 5 bases, and the junction held 12 bases outside the gene matches. This CDR3 contains 15 residues. The chain's CDR3 is CASSPQDRLGDEQYF. The CDR3 DNA reads as TGTGCCAGTAGTCCTCAGGACAGGCTGGGGGACGAGCAGTACTTC.

This clone was picked up one time. The chain couples TRBV7-2 to TRBJ2-7; a weak D match, TRBD2 (5 bases). The V end was cut by 1 base, the J end by 6 bases, with 7 bases between. The CDR3 spans 12 residues. Germline-derived CDR1 and CDR2 are SGHTA and FQGNSA. Written as DNA, the CDR3 is TGTGCCAGCAGCTTAGTGAGGGCCGAGCAGTACTTC. Amino acid sequence: CASSLVRAEQYF.

The CDR3 reads CASSLSPARYQETQYF. CDR3 DNA: TGTGCCAGCAGCTTAAGCCCGGCCAGGTACCAAGAGACCCAGTACTTC. The J gene is TRBJ2-5, the V gene TRBV7-3; unclear D gene. Between the trimmed V and J ends, which lost 1 base and 0 bases, there was a span of 12 bases. The CDR3 runs to 16 residues. CDR1 is SGHTA, CDR2 FQGTGA, per germline.

The chain combines TRBV9 with TRBJ2-2, with TRBD1 as a possible D gene (5 bases). Trimming left V 2 bases short and J 0 bases short, with 8 bases between. Germline V gene lookup returns CDR1 SGDLS and CDR2 YYNGEE. The length of the CDR3 is 15 residues. The DNA of the CDR3 is TGTGCCAGCAGCGTTTCAGGGACGAACACCGGGGAGCTGTTTTTT. This sequence encodes CASSVSGTNTGELFF. The variable domain in full, with the rest retrieved from reference TRBV9 and TRBJ2-2, is DSGVTQTPKHLITATGQRVTLRCSPRSGDLSVYWYQQSLDQGLQFLIQYYNGEERAKGNILERFSAQQFPDLHSELNLSSLELGDSALYFCASSVSGTNTGELFFGEGSRLTVL.

This chain links TRBV5-1 with TRBJ2-1, with TRBD1 matching 10 bases. With V trimmed by 1 base and J by 7 bases, 5 bases remained unmatched. This CDR3 has 15 amino acids. The germline gives CDR1 SGHRS, CDR2 YFSETQ. The CDR3 reads CASSLKGTGENEQFF. CDR3 bases: TGCGCCAGCAGCTTGAAAGGGACAGGGGAAAATGAGCAGTTCTTC.

This chain links TRBV5-6 with TRBJ2-1, with D uncertain. V was pared by 1 base and J by 4 bases, with 6 bases between. This CDR3 is built from 13 residues. The germline V gene encodes CDR1 SGHDT and CDR2 YYEEEE. CDR3 bases: TGTGCCAGCAGCTTGAGACAATACAATGAGCAGTTCTTC. Protein: CASSLRQYNEQFF.

The CDR3 loop reads CASSVSGASVNSPLHF. For the CDR3, the DNA is TGTGCCAGCAGCGTAAGCGGGGCTTCTGTTAATTCACCCCTCCACTTT. V usage is TRBV9 and J usage is TRBJ1-6, with a weak D call TRBD1 (5 bases). Germline CDR1 reads SGDLS; CDR2 reads YYNGEE. The length of the CDR3 is 16 residues. Between the trimmed V and J ends, which lost 1 base and 6 bases, there was a span of 14 bases.

V usage is TRBV30 and J usage is TRBJ2-3; the match to TRBD2 covers 9 bases. After removal of 3 bases from V and 5 bases from J, the junction contained 9 bases not matched to a gene. The germline gives CDR1 GTSNPN, CDR2 SVGIG (reference sequence). The CDR3 runs 15 residues. CDR3 nucleotide sequence: TGTGCCTGGAGGTCAAAGCGGGGGGCCCAAGATACGCAGTATTTT. This encodes CAWRSKRGAQDTQYF.

V is TRBV19 and J is TRBJ2-3; TRBD1 matches 8 bases. The V segment lost 1 base and the J segment 1 base; nucleotides outside the gene matches: 4. Germline V gene lookup returns CDR1 LNHDA and CDR2 SQIVND (reference sequence). The CDR3 runs 16 residues. The CDR3 loop reads CASSIVKGQGTDTQYF. The CDR3 DNA sequence: TGTGCCAGTAGTATAGTTAAGGGACAGGGCACAGATACGCAGTATTTT.

The chain combines TRBV5-4 with TRBJ2-1; 7 bases match TRBD1. The V segment lost 0 bases and the J segment 6 bases; nucleotides outside the gene matches: 3. CDR3 length: 14 amino acids. CDR1 SGHNT and CDR2 YYREEE come from the germline V gene (reference sequence). As DNA, the CDR3 is TGTGCCAGCAGCTTGGTAGCAGGGGGCAATGAGCAGTTCTTC. Translating gives CASSLVAGGNEQFF.

V is TRBV6-4 and J is TRBJ2-3, with 7 bases lining up with TRBD1. V was clipped by 0 bases and J by 4 bases; unmatched bases: 1. The V gene's germline CDR1 is MRHNA and CDR2 SNTAGT. CDR3 length: 14 amino acids. The CDR3 DNA follows: TGTGCCAGCAGTGACTCGACAGGGCCAGATACGCAGTATTTT. Residues: CASSDSTGPDTQYF.

V usage is TRBV30 and J usage is TRBJ1-5; TRBD1 agrees at 7 bases. The length of the CDR3 is 14 residues. J gave up 7 bases and V 4 bases, and 10 bases lay outside the gene matches. From germline, CDR1 is GTSNPN and CDR2 SVGIG (reference sequence). The CDR3 DNA reads as TGTGCCTGGAAATCGACAGGGCTCCGGCAGCCCCAGCATTTT. Translated, it gives CAWKSTGLRQPQHF.

This chain joins TRBV6-1 and TRBJ2-7, with TRBD2 as a possible D gene (7 bases). Trimming removed 8 bases at V and 2 bases at J, with 13 bases between. The CDR3 covers 13 residues. Germline V gene data show CDR1 as MNHNS and CDR2 as SASEGT. The chain's CDR3 is CASGRGDPYEQYF. The CDR3 DNA is TGTGCCAGCGGGAGGGGGGACCCCTACGAGCAGTACTTC.

The table lists this clone with a few counts. The chain couples TRBV6-5 to TRBJ1-1; D not resolved. The CDR3 extends over 13 amino acids. Trimming removed 2 bases from V and 1 base from J, with 5 bases in between. Per the germline V gene, CDR1 is MNHEY and CDR2 is SVGAGI. CDR3 nucleotide sequence: TGTGCCAGCAGTTACCGGGGGAACACTGAAGCTTTCTTT. Translated: CASSYRGNTEAFF.

The chain recombines TRBV2 with TRBJ2-5; D is unresolved. CDR1 is SNHLY and CDR2 is FYNNEI in the germline V gene. The CDR3 sequence is 12 residues long. Trimming took off 6 bases at V and 5 bases at J, with 10 bases between the two ends. The CDR3 reads CASRFSRETQYF. CDR3 nucleotide sequence: TGTGCCAGCAGGTTCTCTCGGGAGACCCAGTACTTC.

The chain combines TRBV7-2 with TRBJ2-3; 7 positions agree with TRBD1. J was trimmed by 2 bases and V by 5 bases; bases with no gene match: 4. The CDR3 is 14 residues long. Germline CDR1 and CDR2: SGHTA and FQGNSA. DNA for the CDR3: TGTGCCAGCAGCGTGGACAGGAACACAGATACGCAGTATTTT. Translated: CASSVDRNTDTQYF.